Each of the 23 T cell receptor beta chains below was sequenced from the same sample in a study of blood T cell repertoires in COVID-19. The assay was immunoSEQ multiplex PCR, and TCRdb's table has in-frame clones only and misses some. This table has hundreds of thousands of clones, 86% appearing once. Sequencing was done on a sample of PBMCs or T cells enriched from blood (not recorded which). The receptors stem from a woman aged 45-60 years who had recovered from COVID-19.

This chain joins TRBV5-1 and TRBJ1-1, with D hard to call. CDR1 and CDR2 from the germline V gene are SGHRS and YFSETQ. The CDR3 totals 13 residues. The V end was cut by 1 base, the J end by 3 bases, with 7 bases between. In DNA, the CDR3 is TGCGCCAGCAGCTTGATCGAGTACACTGAAGCTTTCTTT. Amino acid sequence: CASSLIEYTEAFF.

The chain joins TRBV19 to TRBJ2-7; TRBD1 agrees at 7 bases. The CDR3 runs to 15 residues. The germline V gene has CDR1 LNHDA and CDR2 SQIVND (reference sequence). Trimming cost V 7 bases and J 1 base; bases outside gene matches: 10. The CDR3 protein is CASTRGGSLSYEQYF. In DNA form, the CDR3 reads TGTGCCAGTACCCGAGGGGGCTCCCTTTCCTACGAGCAGTACTTC.

V is TRBV6-6 and J is TRBJ1-3; D may be TRBD1 (5 bases). CDR1 MNHNY and CDR2 SVGAGI come from the germline V gene (reference sequence). Deletions cut 5 bases from V and 0 bases from J, with 11 bases between. The CDR3 runs 15 residues. As DNA, the CDR3 is TGTGCCAGCAGTCTTGACAGAAGCTCTGGAAACACCATATATTTT. The encoded protein is CASSLDRSSGNTIYF.

The chain is built from TRBV4-3 and TRBJ2-7; 11 bases fit TRBD2. CDR1 and CDR2 (germline): LGHNA, YSLEER. The CDR3 loop spans 14 amino acids. Trimming removed 9 bases from V and 4 bases from J; junction bases left unmatched: 8. The CDR3 loop reads CASAKGLAVYEQYF. The CDR3 DNA follows: TGCGCCAGTGCCAAGGGACTAGCGGTTTACGAGCAGTACTTC.

The chain combines TRBV11-3 with TRBJ1-3, with 7 bases that match TRBD1. Losses at the gene ends were 5 bases for V and 2 bases for J; bases not matched to a gene: 6. There are 15 residues in the CDR3. CDR1 SGHNT and CDR2 YENEEA come from the germline V gene. As DNA, the CDR3 is TGTGCCAGCAGCCAAGACAGGGTTCCTGGAAACACCATATATTTT. Its translation is CASSQDRVPGNTIYF.

This clone was seen a few times. The chain carries TRBV7-6 and TRBJ2-3, with a tentative D call TRBD2 (5 bases). Germline CDR1 reads SGHVS; CDR2 reads FNYEAQ. The germline V and J ends were trimmed by 2 bases and 0 bases, with 15 bases remaining between them. The CDR3 is made up of 17 amino acids. The CDR3: CASSLSGSGSSTDTQYF. For the CDR3, the DNA is TGTGCCAGCAGCTTAAGTGGGTCGGGATCTAGCACAGATACGCAGTATTTT.

This chain connects TRBV3-1 (or the pseudogene TRBV3-2) to TRBJ2-7; TRBD2 aligns across 7 bases. This CDR3 has 15 residues. Germline loops: CDR1 LGHDT, CDR2 YNNKEL (reference sequence). V gave up 8 bases and J gave up 0 bases; unmatched junction bases: 10. CDR3 nucleotide sequence: TGTGCCAGCGCTACGGGAGGCCTAAGCTCCTACGAGCAGTACTTC. This sequence encodes CASATGGLSSYEQYF.

This clone was observed a handful of times. V gene TRBV5-6 combines with J gene TRBJ1-1, with D perhaps TRBD1 (5 bases). V dropped 0 bases and J dropped 5 bases, with 14 bases sitting between them. Germline values: CDR1 SGHDT, CDR2 YYEEEE. The length of the CDR3 is 15 residues. The CDR3 sequence is CASSLAGGSGTEAFF. As DNA, the CDR3 is TGTGCCAGCAGCTTGGCCGGGGGGAGTGGGACTGAAGCTTTCTTT.

V gene TRBV5-4 combines with J gene TRBJ1-2, with D possibly TRBD1 on 5 matching bases. The V gene lost 0 bases and the J gene lost 1 base, with 10 bases spanning the gap. The CDR3 extends over 15 amino acids. Per the germline V gene, CDR1 is SGHNT and CDR2 is YYREEE (reference sequence). CDR3 amino acids: CASSLVGGDNYGYTF. CDR3 DNA sequence: TGTGCCAGCAGCTTGGTCGGGGGGGATAACTATGGCTACACCTTC.

The chain has TRBV28 and TRBJ2-7; 7 nucleotides line up with TRBD2. CDR3 length equals 17 residues. Germline CDR1 MDHEN, CDR2 SYDVKM. V trimming: 5 bases; J trimming: 4 bases; junction bases outside the gene matches: 17. The CDR3 coding sequence is TGTGCCAGCAGTCCCAGCCGACTCCGCGGGAGAATATACGAGCAGTACTTC. Residues: CASSPSRLRGRIYEQYF.

The chain joins TRBV6-5 to TRBJ1-2; 8 nucleotides line up with TRBD1. Trimming removed 7 bases from V and 2 bases from J; junction bases left unmatched: 9. There are 15 residues in the CDR3. CDR1 and CDR2 (germline): MNHEY, SVGAGI. The CDR3 loop is CASTPVQGGNYGYTF. For the CDR3, the DNA is TGTGCCAGCACCCCAGTACAGGGGGGGAACTATGGCTACACCTTC.

The chain employs TRBV25-1 and TRBJ1-6; 7 bases line up with TRBD1. J was trimmed by 5 bases and V by 6 bases; bases with no gene match: 4. Germline V gene data show CDR1 as MGHDK and CDR2 as SYGVNS. The CDR3 is 14 residues long. CDR3 DNA sequence: TGTGCCAGCAGGTCACAGGGGAATAATTCACCCCTCCACTTT. It yields the protein CASRSQGNNSPLHF.

The chain's CDR3 is CASSVGVGPYEQYF. For the CDR3, the DNA is TGCGCCAGCAGCGTCGGGGTTGGACCCTACGAGCAGTACTTC. The genes are TRBV4-3 and TRBJ2-7, with a possible D match to TRBD2 (5 bases). CDR1 is LGHNA, CDR2 YSLEER, per germline. Deletions cut 5 bases from V and 2 bases from J, with 13 bases between. The CDR3 runs 14 residues.

V is TRBV3-1 (or the pseudogene TRBV3-2) and J is TRBJ1-1, with 7 bases matching TRBD1. The CDR3 totals 13 residues. The germline gives CDR1 LGHDT, CDR2 YNNKEL (reference sequence). Losses at the gene ends were 6 bases for V and 3 bases for J; bases not matched to a gene: 4. The CDR3 loop reads CASRRGQYTEAFF. CDR3 coding DNA: TGTGCCAGCAGACGGGGACAGTACACTGAAGCTTTCTTT.

The rearrangement joins TRBV19 to TRBJ1-2, with a weak D call TRBD1 (6 bases). CDR1 and CDR2 from the germline V gene are LNHDA and SQIVND (reference sequence). This CDR3 is built from 13 residues. Trimming shortened V by 10 bases and J by 6 bases, and 18 bases separated the two germline ends. CDR3 sequence: CATRRTVRDGYTF. The CDR3 nucleotides read TGTGCCACCCGGAGGACAGTGAGGGATGGCTACACCTTC.

The CDR3 spells CASSRTSGSGSEQYF. In DNA, the CDR3 is TGTGCCAGCAGCCGGACTAGCGGGAGCGGGAGCGAGCAGTACTTC. The V call is TRBV14, the J call TRBJ2-7, with 13 bases fitting TRBD2. The germline gives CDR1 SGHDN, CDR2 FVKESK. The CDR3 is 15 residues long. J was trimmed by 6 bases and V by 4 bases; bases with no gene match: 6.

This chain connects TRBV2 to TRBJ1-3; 7 bases match TRBD1. Per germline, CDR1 SNHLY and CDR2 FYNNEI. This CDR3 is 18 amino acids long. The V segment lost 5 bases and the J segment 0 bases; nucleotides outside the gene matches: 13. The CDR3 loop is CASSPPPDRFYSGNTIYF. In DNA form, the CDR3 reads TGTGCCAGCAGTCCTCCCCCGGACAGGTTTTACTCTGGAAACACCATATATTTT.

The chain employs TRBV2 and TRBJ1-2; tentatively, D is TRBD1 (5 bases). The CDR3 spans 10 residues. V dropped 8 bases and J dropped 8 bases, with 9 bases sitting between them. Germline V lookup: CDR1 SNHLY, CDR2 FYNNEI. The CDR3 sequence is CASLSGGYTF. The CDR3 DNA follows: TGTGCCAGCCTTTCAGGGGGCTACACCTTC.

The V and J genes are TRBV19 and TRBJ1-1; tentative D call: TRBD1 (5 bases). CDR3 length: 14 residues. Germline CDR1 and CDR2: LNHDA and SQIVND (reference sequence). The V gene lost 4 bases and the J gene lost 8 bases, with 17 bases spanning the gap. CDR3 in DNA: TGTGCCAGTAGTAGGATGGGACTCAACGAAGAAGCTTTCTTT. It yields the protein CASSRMGLNEEAFF.

The sample holds one count of this clone. The V call is TRBV7-3, the J call TRBJ2-3, with 12 nucleotides matching TRBD2. V gave up 8 bases and J gave up 0 bases; unmatched junction bases: 0. CDR3 length: 14 residues. The germline CDR1 and CDR2 sequences are SGHTA and FQGTGA. The CDR3 spells CASGTSGSTDTQYF. DNA of the CDR3: TGTGCCAGCGGGACTAGCGGGAGCACAGATACGCAGTATTTT.

The CDR3 nucleotides read TGTGCCAGCAGCCGTTTCGGACAGTATGGCTACACCTTC. Protein: CASSRFGQYGYTF. The V gene is TRBV7-2, the J gene TRBJ1-2; D might be TRBD1 (6 bases). V lost 5 bases and J 5 bases, leaving 12 bases between the germline ends. This CDR3 has 13 amino acids. The V gene's germline CDR1 is SGHTA and CDR2 FQGNSA.

The rearrangement links TRBV4-1 to TRBJ2-3; D not resolved. The CDR3 is 15 residues long. CDR1 and CDR2 from the germline V gene are MGHRA and YSYEKL. V lost 3 bases and J lost 2, with 12 bases in between. The CDR3 DNA is TGCGCCAGCAGCCACGTGGGCATAAACACAGATACGCAGTATTTT. It is translated as CASSHVGINTDTQYF.

The V call is TRBV5-1, the J call TRBJ1-2; 7 bases are a match to TRBD1. Germline CDR1 is SGHRS and CDR2 is YFSETQ. The CDR3 extends over 14 amino acids. With 2 bases clipped from V and 7 bases from J, the junction kept 8 bases outside the gene matches. The CDR3 nucleotides read TGCGCCAGCAGCTTAAGACAGGGTACGGGTGGCTACACCTTC. Residues: CASSLRQGTGGYTF.